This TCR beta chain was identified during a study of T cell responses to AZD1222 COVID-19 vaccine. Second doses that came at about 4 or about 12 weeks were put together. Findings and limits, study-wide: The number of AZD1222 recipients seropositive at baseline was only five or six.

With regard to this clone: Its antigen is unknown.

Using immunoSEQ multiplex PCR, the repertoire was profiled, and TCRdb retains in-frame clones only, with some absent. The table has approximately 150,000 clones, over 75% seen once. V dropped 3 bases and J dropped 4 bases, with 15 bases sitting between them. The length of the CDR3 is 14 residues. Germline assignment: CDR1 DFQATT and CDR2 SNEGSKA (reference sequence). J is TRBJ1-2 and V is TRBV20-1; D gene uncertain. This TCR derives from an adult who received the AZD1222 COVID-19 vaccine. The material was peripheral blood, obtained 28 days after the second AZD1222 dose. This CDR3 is CSASLGSSFYGYTF. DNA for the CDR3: TGCAGTGCTAGTCTGGGTAGTTCCTTCTATGGCTACACCTTC.